These 27 T cell receptor beta chains share one sample of origin, sequenced in a study of vaccination and CD4 T cells after COVID-19. Treatment reported: approximately nine-day PBMC culture with coronavirus spike peptide pools or control peptides (ViraFEST assay). With the Oncomine TCR Beta short-read assay, DNA from cultured CD4+ T cells was sequenced. TCRdb fed the PCR reads into MiXCR, producing one record per CDR3 protein. There are around 8,400 distinct CDR3 sequences in the sample; about 54% occur only once, and 25% to 40% lies in the top ten. These receptors lack a known antigen. Sequenced material: CD4+ T cells from blood, cultured in vitro. The origin of the receptors is a human donor who had recovered from COVID-19.

This clonotype came up a few times. This chain joins TRBV18 and TRBJ1-1; no firm D call. Germline-derived CDR1 and CDR2 are KGHSH and LQKENI. Trimming removed 2 bases at V and 1 base at J, with 8 bases between. This CDR3 spans 14 amino acids. The CDR3 DNA reads TGTGCCAGCTCACCAGCAGTGAAGAACACTGAAGCTTTCTTT. This gives the protein CASSPAVKNTEAFF.

The chain has TRBV6-4 and TRBJ2-1, with 9 bases fitting TRBD2. Germline lookup yields CDR1 MRHNA and CDR2 SNTAGT. V lost 0 bases and J lost 7; bases outside the gene matches: 16. The CDR3 loop spans 19 amino acids. CDR3 amino acids: CASSDSYQGGLAGRNEQFF. The CDR3 coding sequence is TGTGCCAGCAGTGACTCTTATCAAGGAGGTCTAGCGGGACGTAATGAGCAGTTCTTC.

The V and J genes are TRBV19 and TRBJ2-3; a possible D gene is TRBD1 (5 bases). This CDR3 is 16 amino acids long. Germline V gene lookup returns CDR1 LNHDA and CDR2 SQIVND (reference sequence). The V end was cut by 3 bases, the J end by 1 base, with 14 bases between. The DNA of the CDR3 is TGTGCCAGTAGTATTTCTACCCCACAGGGCACAGATACGCAGTATTTT. Protein: CASSISTPQGTDTQYF.

The chain combines TRBV4-2 with TRBJ1-4; maybe TRBD1 (5 bases). Trimming removed 4 bases from V and 6 bases from J, with 27 bases in between. The germline gives CDR1 LGHNA, CDR2 YNFKEQ. This CDR3 spans 19 amino acids. The CDR3 loop reads CASSLSPVPRDPRHEKLFF. For the CDR3, the DNA is TGTGCCAGCAGCCTCTCCCCAGTTCCCCGGGACCCGCGGCATGAAAAACTGTTTTTT.

The chain employs TRBV20-1 and TRBJ2-5; D is undetermined. V lost 5 bases to trimming and J lost 3 bases, with 10 bases between them. This CDR3 is built from 12 residues. The germline CDR1 and CDR2 sequences are DFQATT and SNEGSKA (reference sequence). CDR3 amino acids: CSAEIQEETQYF. The CDR3 coding sequence is TGCAGTGCTGAGATACAAGAAGAGACCCAGTACTTC.

This clonotype has just a few counts. The CDR3 sequence is CASSPSETSYNEQFF. CDR3 nucleotides: TGTGCCAGCTCACCCTCCGAGACTAGCTACAATGAGCAGTTCTTC. This chain connects TRBV18 to TRBJ2-1, with D possibly matching TRBD2 (6 bases). V gave up 3 bases and J gave up 3 bases, with 12 bases separating them. The CDR3 contains 15 residues. Germline-derived CDR1 and CDR2 are KGHSH and LQKENI.

The J gene is TRBJ1-1, the V gene TRBV15; D perhaps matches TRBD1 (5 bases). Germline V lookup: CDR1 LNHNV, CDR2 YYDKDF (reference sequence). V dropped 3 bases and J dropped 0 bases, with 11 bases sitting between them. CDR3 length: 15 residues. In DNA, the CDR3 is TGTGCCACCAGCAGTATCAGGGTGGTGAACACTGAAGCTTTCTTT. This translates into CATSSIRVVNTEAFF.

The chain employs TRBV6-1 and TRBJ1-6, with 8 nucleotides matching TRBD1. The ends lost 7 bases at V and 0 bases at J; junction bases unmatched: 11. The CDR3 is 18 amino acids. CDR1 MNHNS and CDR2 SASEGT come from the germline V gene. The CDR3 sequence is CASTLTGGFGSYNSPLHF. The CDR3 bases are TGTGCCAGCACCCTAACAGGGGGTTTCGGCTCCTATAATTCACCCCTCCACTTT.

A few counts support this clonotype. V and J are TRBV19 and TRBJ2-3; 8 bases are shared with TRBD2. The CDR3 runs 15 residues. The germline CDR1 and CDR2 sequences are LNHDA and SQIVND (reference sequence). V was clipped by 4 bases and J by 6 bases; unmatched bases: 9. The CDR3 DNA follows: TGTGCCAGTAGTACGAGCAGCGGGGGCGATGATACGCAGTATTTT. It encodes CASSTSSGGDDTQYF. The variable domain in full, with the rest retrieved from reference TRBV19 and TRBJ2-3, is DGGITQSPKYLFRKEGQNVTLSCEQNLNHDAMYWYRQDPGQGLRLIYYSQIVNDFQKGDIAEGYSVSREKKESFPLTVTSAQKNPTAFYLCASSTSSGGDDTQYFGPGTRLTVL.

This rearrangement joins TRBV27 to TRBJ2-5; D is possibly TRBD2 (6 bases). Germline V gene lookup returns CDR1 MNHEY and CDR2 SMNVEV (reference sequence). The CDR3 spans 15 residues. V gave up 2 bases and J gave up 1 base, with 11 bases separating them. Here the CDR3 reads CASSLGLTLQETQYF. Here the CDR3 DNA reads TGTGCCAGCAGTTTAGGACTAACCCTCCAAGAGACCCAGTACTTC.

In its sample, this clonotype was seen a few times. The gene calls are TRBV7-2 and TRBJ1-1; TRBD1 might be the D (6 bases). From germline, CDR1 is SGHTA and CDR2 FQGNSA. This CDR3 region has 15 residues. Trimming stripped 1 base from V and 3 bases from J, with 12 bases between. The CDR3 DNA sequence: TGTGCCAGCAGCTTAGACCCACAGGGTTACACTGAAGCTTTCTTT. Amino acids: CASSLDPQGYTEAFF.

The rearrangement links TRBV10-1 to TRBJ1-1; possible D gene TRBD1, 5 bases. V was trimmed by 6 bases and J by 4 bases, leaving 18 bases between them. The CDR3 has 15 residues. Germline lookup yields CDR1 WNHNN and CDR2 SYGVQD (reference sequence). The CDR3 loop reads CASSPSLGGITEAFF. The CDR3 DNA reads as TGCGCCAGCAGCCCATCTTTGGGGGGTATCACTGAAGCTTTCTTT.

The chain links TRBV12-3 or TRBV12-4 to TRBJ1-5; no definite D call. This CDR3 spans 15 amino acids. Trimming pared 1 base from V and 3 bases from J, leaving 10 bases between. The CDR3, as DNA: TGTGCCAGCAGTTTAGTTAAGGGTTCCAATCAGCCCCAGCATTTT. Amino acid sequence: CASSLVKGSNQPQHF.

This rearrangement joins TRBV11-2 to TRBJ2-5; D gene unclear. CDR3 length: 14 amino acids. Trimming pared 1 base from V and 6 bases from J, leaving 12 bases between. CDR1 SGHAT and CDR2 FQNNGV come from the germline V gene. CDR3 coding DNA: TGTGCCAGCAGCTTAGCCGGCCTCCCAAAGACCCAGTACTTC. It yields the protein CASSLAGLPKTQYF.

The genes are TRBV2 and TRBJ2-3; D ambiguous. The CDR3 is 13 residues long. V was clipped by 6 bases and J by 1 base, with 8 bases between them. CDR1 is SNHLY, CDR2 FYNNEI, per germline. The CDR3 bases are TGTGCCAGCAGGATACGGGGCACAGATACGCAGTATTTT. The encoded protein is CASRIRGTDTQYF.

The chain is built from TRBV2 and TRBJ2-2; 8 nucleotides agree with TRBD2. This CDR3 has 13 residues. Per the germline V gene, CDR1 is SNHLY and CDR2 is FYNNEI. J was trimmed by 3 bases and V by 6 bases; bases with no gene match: 0. CDR3 in DNA: TGTGCCAGCAGACTAGCGGACACCGGGGAGCTGTTTTTT. It translates to CASRLADTGELFF. The variable domain in full, with the rest retrieved from reference TRBV2 and TRBJ2-2, is EPEVTQTPSHQVTQMGQEVILRCVPISNHLYFYWYRQILGQKVEFLVSFYNNEISEKSEIFDDQFSVERPDGSNFTLKIRSTKLEDSAMYFCASRLADTGELFFGEGSRLTVL.

The chain has TRBV12-3 or TRBV12-4 and TRBJ1-2; TRBD1 matches at 7 bases. V lost 5 bases to trimming and J lost 7 bases; unmatched junction nucleotides: 10. The CDR3 covers 14 residues. The CDR3 loop is CASSRTDRAPGYTF. For the CDR3, the DNA is TGTGCCAGCAGTAGAACCGACAGGGCTCCTGGCTACACCTTC.

This chain connects TRBV20-1 to TRBJ1-1; tentative D call: TRBD1 (6 bases). The ends were cut back, 6 bases at V and 5 bases at J, with 13 bases in the middle. The CDR3 runs 12 residues. Germline V gene lookup returns CDR1 DFQATT and CDR2 SNEGSKA (reference sequence). In DNA form, the CDR3 reads TGCAGTGCCAGCGGAGGGGGTACTGAAGCTTTCTTT. Residues: CSASGGGTEAFF.

The rearrangement uses TRBV28 and TRBJ1-5; TRBD1 matches 8 bases. The CDR3 spans 16 residues. The ends lost 4 bases at V and 6 bases at J; junction bases unmatched: 11. CDR1 MDHEN and CDR2 SYDVKM come from the germline V gene. Written as DNA, the CDR3 is TGTGCCAGCAGTTCTCACCCCGGGACAGGCATTCAGCCCCAGCATTTT. Protein sequence: CASSSHPGTGIQPQHF. The entire variable domain, with the rest obtained from reference TRBV28 and TRBJ1-5, is as follows: DVKVTQSSRYLVKRTGEKVFLECVQDMDHENMFWYRQDPGLGLRLIYFSYDVKMKEKGDIPEGYSVSREKKERFSLILESASTNQTSMYLCASSSHPGTGIQPQHFGDGTRLSIL.

This clonotype showed up just a few times. The chain recombines TRBV6-5 with TRBJ1-2; D is unresolved. Trimming pared 0 bases from V and 4 bases from J, leaving 18 bases between. Germline V gives CDR1 MNHEY, CDR2 SVGAGI. The CDR3 extends over 17 amino acids. CDR3 loop: CASSYSGEGPVTYGYTF. Here the CDR3 DNA reads TGTGCCAGCAGTTACTCGGGCGAGGGTCCGGTGACCTATGGCTACACCTTC.

The chain is built from TRBV10-3 and TRBJ2-3, with 8 bases identical to TRBD2. Germline lookup yields CDR1 ENHRY and CDR2 SYGVKD. Trimming at V came to 3 bases and at J to 4 bases, leaving 9 bases not matched to a gene. The CDR3 length is 16 residues. CDR3 nucleotide sequence: TGTGCCATCAGTGAAACTAGCGGTCTAGGGGCAGATACGCAGTATTTT. It codes for CAISETSGLGADTQYF.

In this sample, this clonotype turned up a few times. V and J are TRBV7-2 and TRBJ2-3; tentatively, D is TRBD2 (6 bases). Germline V gives CDR1 SGHTA, CDR2 FQGNSA. Trimming left V 1 base short and J 2 bases short, with 16 bases between. The CDR3 covers 17 residues. This CDR3 is CASSLDGAGLTTDTQYF. DNA of the CDR3: TGTGCCAGCAGCTTAGACGGTGCGGGACTTACCACAGATACGCAGTATTTT.

This clonotype turned up a few times. This rearrangement joins TRBV28 to TRBJ2-1; TRBD2 matches 9 bases. The CDR3 is 17 amino acids. Looked up from germline, CDR1 is MDHEN and CDR2 is SYDVKM. With V trimmed by 1 base and J by 6 bases, 10 bases remained unmatched. For the CDR3, the DNA is TGTGCCAGCAGTTTATCCTTACTGCGGGGGGGGATCAATGAGCAGTTCTTC. Its translation is CASSLSLLRGGINEQFF.

The rearrangement joins TRBV15 to TRBJ2-1, with 8 bases matching TRBD1. The germline CDR1 and CDR2 sequences are LNHNV and YYDKDF (reference sequence). The V gene end was trimmed by 4 bases and the J gene end by 6 bases; junction bases not matched to a gene: 5. This CDR3 region has 14 residues. This CDR3 reads CATSKDRAGNEQFF. The CDR3 DNA reads TGTGCCACCAGCAAGGACAGGGCGGGCAATGAGCAGTTCTTC. The full variable domain, with the rest looked up from reference TRBV15 and TRBJ2-1, is DAMVIQNPRYQVTQFGKPVTLSCSQTLNHNVMYWYQQKSSQAPKLLFHYYDKDFNNEADTPDNFQSRRPNTSFCFLDIRSPGLGDTAMYLCATSKDRAGNEQFFGPGTRLTVL.

Only a few counts were recorded for this clonotype. The chain links TRBV12-3 or TRBV12-4 to TRBJ1-5, with 7 bases aligning to TRBD1. Unmatched junction bases numbered 12, after V lost 7 bases and J lost 6 bases. There are 15 residues in the CDR3. Written as DNA, the CDR3 is TGTGCCAGCAAATCTAGCGACAGGGTGAGTCAGCCCCAGCATTTT. It codes for CASKSSDRVSQPQHF.

The CDR3: CASSPTSGSYEQYF. CDR3 nucleotide sequence: TGTGCCAGCAGTCCAACTAGCGGGTCCTACGAGCAGTACTTC. The rearrangement links TRBV5-4 to TRBJ2-7; 9 bases fit TRBD2. Germline loops: CDR1 SGHNT, CDR2 YYREEE (reference sequence). V lost 5 bases and J lost 1; bases outside the gene matches: 4. The CDR3 has 14 amino acids.

J is TRBJ2-3 and V is TRBV2; 7 positions agree with TRBD1. CDR1 and CDR2 (germline): SNHLY, FYNNEI. CDR3 length: 15 residues. V dropped 6 bases and J dropped 3; count of bases not matched to a gene: 9. The CDR3 region has the DNA TGTGCCAGCAGGGAGACAGGGTTATTGACAGATACGCAGTATTTT. As protein: CASRETGLLTDTQYF.